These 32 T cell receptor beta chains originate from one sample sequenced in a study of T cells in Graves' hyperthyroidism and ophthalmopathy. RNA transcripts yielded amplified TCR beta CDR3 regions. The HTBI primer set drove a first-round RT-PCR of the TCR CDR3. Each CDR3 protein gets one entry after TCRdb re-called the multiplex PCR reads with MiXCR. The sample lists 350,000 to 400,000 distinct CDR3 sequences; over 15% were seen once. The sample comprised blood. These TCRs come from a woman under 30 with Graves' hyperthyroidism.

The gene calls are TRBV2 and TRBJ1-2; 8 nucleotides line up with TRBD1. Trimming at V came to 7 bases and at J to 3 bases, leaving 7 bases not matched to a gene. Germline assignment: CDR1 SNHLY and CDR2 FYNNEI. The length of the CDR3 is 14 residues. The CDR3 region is CASIPDRAHYGYTF. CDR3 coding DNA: TGTGCCAGCATCCCGGACAGGGCCCACTATGGCTACACCTTC.

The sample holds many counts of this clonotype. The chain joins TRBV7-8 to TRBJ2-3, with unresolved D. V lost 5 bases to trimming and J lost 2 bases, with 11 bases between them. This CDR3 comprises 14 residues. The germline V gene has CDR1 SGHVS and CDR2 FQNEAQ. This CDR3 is CASSPLESTDTQYF. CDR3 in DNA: TGTGCCAGCAGCCCATTGGAATCCACAGATACGCAGTATTTT.

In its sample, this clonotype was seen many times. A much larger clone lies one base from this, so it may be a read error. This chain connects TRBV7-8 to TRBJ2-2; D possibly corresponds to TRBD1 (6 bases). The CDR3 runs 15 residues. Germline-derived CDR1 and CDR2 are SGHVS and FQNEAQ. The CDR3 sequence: CASSPTGSNTGELSF. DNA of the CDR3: TGTGCCAGCAGCCCCACAGGGTCGAACACCGGGGAGCTGTCTTTT.

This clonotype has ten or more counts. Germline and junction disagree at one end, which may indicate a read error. CDR3 coding DNA: TGCGCCAGCAGCTTGATCCTAGGGGGGAACGCCGGGGAGCTGTTTTTT. Translation gives CASSLILGGNAGELFF. The chain has TRBV5-1 and TRBJ2-2; D could derive from TRBD1 or TRBD2 (6 bases each). CDR1 is SGHRS, CDR2 YFSETQ, per germline. The CDR3 sequence is 16 residues long.

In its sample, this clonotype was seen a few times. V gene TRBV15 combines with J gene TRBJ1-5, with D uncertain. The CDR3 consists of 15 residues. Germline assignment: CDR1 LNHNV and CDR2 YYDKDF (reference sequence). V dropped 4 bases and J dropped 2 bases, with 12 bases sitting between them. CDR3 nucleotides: TGTGCCACCAGCAACTCCGCGTTCGGCAATCAGCCCCAGCATTTT. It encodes CATSNSAFGNQPQHF. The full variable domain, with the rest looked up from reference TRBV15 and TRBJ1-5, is DAMVIQNPRYQVTQFGKPVTLSCSQTLNHNVMYWYQQKSSQAPKLLFHYYDKDFNNEADTPDNFQSRRPNTSFCFLDIRSPGLGDTAMYLCATSNSAFGNQPQHFGDGTRLSIL.

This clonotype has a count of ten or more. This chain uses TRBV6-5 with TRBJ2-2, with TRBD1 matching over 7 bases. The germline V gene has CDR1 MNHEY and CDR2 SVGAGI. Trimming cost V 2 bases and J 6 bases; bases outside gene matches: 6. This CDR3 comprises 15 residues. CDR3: CASSYLLGTAGELFF. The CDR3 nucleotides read TGTGCCAGCAGTTACCTCCTGGGGACAGCCGGGGAGCTGTTTTTT.

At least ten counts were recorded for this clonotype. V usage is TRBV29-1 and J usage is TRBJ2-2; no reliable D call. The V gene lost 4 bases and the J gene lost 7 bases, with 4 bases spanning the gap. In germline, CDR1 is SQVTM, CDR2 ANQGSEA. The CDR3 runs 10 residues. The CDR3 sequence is CSVVDGELFF. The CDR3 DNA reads TGCAGCGTTGTGGACGGGGAGCTGTTTTTT.

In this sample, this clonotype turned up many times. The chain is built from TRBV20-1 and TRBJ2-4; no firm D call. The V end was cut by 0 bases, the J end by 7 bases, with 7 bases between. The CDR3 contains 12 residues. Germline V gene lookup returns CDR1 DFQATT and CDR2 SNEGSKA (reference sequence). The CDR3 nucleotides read TGCAGTGCTAGAGACCTGGGGAACATTCAGTACTTC. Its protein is CSARDLGNIQYF.

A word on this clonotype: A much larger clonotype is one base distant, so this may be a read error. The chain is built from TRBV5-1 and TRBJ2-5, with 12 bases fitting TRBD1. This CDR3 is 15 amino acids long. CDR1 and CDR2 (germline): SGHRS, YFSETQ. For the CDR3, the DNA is TGCGCCAGCAGCTATGGGACAGGGGGCGTGGAGACCCAGGACTTC. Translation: CASSYGTGGVETQDF.

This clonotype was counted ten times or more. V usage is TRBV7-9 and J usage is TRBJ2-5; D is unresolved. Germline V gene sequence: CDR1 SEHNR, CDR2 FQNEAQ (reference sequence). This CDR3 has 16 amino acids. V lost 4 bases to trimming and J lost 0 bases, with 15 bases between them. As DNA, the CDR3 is TGTGCCAGCAGCTCCGGATCCTTACTGTACCAAGAGACCCAGTACTTC. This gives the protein CASSSGSLLYQETQYF. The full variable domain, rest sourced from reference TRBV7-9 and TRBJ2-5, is DTGVSQNPRHKITKRGQNVTFRCDPISEHNRLYWYRQTLGQGPEFLTYFQNEAQLEKSRLLSDRFSAERPKGSFSTLEIQRTEQGDSAMYLCASSSGSLLYQETQYFGPGTRLLVL.

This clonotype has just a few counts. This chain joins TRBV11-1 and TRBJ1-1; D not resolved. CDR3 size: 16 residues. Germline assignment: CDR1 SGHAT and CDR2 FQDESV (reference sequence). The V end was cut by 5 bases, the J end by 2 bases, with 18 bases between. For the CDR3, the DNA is TGTGCCAGCAGCCCGCGACTCGGACTTTTAAACACTGAAGCTTTCTTT. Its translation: CASSPRLGLLNTEAFF.

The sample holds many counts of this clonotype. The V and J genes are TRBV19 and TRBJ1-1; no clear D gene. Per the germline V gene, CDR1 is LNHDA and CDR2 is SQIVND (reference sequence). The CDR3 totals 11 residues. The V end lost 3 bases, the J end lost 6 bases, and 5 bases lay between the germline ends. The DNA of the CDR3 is TGTGCCAGTAGTATGTCAGCTGAAGCTTTCTTT. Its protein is CASSMSAEAFF.

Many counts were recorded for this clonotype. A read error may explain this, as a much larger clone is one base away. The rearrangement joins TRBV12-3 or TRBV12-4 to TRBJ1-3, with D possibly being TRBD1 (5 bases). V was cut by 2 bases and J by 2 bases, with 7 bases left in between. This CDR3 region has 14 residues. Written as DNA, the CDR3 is TGTGCCAGCAGTTTAACGGGGGCTGGAAACACCATATATTTT. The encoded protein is CASSLTGAGNTIYF.

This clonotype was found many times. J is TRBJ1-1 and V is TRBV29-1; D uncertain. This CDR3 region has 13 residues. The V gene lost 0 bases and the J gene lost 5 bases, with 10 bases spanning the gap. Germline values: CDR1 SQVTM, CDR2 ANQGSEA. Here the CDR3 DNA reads TGCAGCGTTGAAGACCCCTCGCGGACTGAAGCTTTCTTT. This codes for CSVEDPSRTEAFF.

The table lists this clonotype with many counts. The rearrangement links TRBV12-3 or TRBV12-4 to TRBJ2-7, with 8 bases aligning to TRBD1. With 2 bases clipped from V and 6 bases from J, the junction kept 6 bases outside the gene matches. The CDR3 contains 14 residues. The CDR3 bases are TGTGCCAGCAGTTTATCCAGGGGGCTCGCCGAGCAGTACTTC. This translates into CASSLSRGLAEQYF.

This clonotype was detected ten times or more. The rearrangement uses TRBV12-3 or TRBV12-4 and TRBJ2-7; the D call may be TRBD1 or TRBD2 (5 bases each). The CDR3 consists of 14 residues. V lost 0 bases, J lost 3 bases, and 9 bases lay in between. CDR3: CASSLAGTFYEQYF. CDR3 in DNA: TGTGCCAGCAGTTTAGCGGGGACGTTCTACGAGCAGTACTTC.

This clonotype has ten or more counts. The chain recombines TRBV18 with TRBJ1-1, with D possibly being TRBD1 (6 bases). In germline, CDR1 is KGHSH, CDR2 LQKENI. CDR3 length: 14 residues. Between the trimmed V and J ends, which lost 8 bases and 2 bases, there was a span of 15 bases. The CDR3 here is CASIKGRGNTEAFF. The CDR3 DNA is TGTGCCAGCATCAAGGGCAGGGGTAACACTGAAGCTTTCTTT.

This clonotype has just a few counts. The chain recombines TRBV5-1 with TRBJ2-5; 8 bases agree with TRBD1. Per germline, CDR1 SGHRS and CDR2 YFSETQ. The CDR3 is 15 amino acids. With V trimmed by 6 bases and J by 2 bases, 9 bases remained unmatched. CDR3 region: CASIPTGAIQETQYF. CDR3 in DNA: TGCGCCAGCATCCCGACAGGGGCTATACAAGAGACCCAGTACTTC.

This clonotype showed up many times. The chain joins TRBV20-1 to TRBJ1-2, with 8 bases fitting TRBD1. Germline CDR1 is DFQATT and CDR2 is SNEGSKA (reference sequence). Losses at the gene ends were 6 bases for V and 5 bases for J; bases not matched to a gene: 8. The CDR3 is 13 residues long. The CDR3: CSASGDRTYGYTF. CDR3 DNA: TGCAGTGCCTCGGGGGACAGGACTTATGGCTACACCTTC.

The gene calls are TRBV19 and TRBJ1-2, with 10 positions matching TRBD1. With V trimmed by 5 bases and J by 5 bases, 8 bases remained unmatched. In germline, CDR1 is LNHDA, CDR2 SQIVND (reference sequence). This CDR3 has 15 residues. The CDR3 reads CASSANRDRGYGYTF. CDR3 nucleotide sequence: TGTGCCAGTAGTGCGAACCGGGACAGGGGTTATGGCTACACCTTC.

The CDR3 DNA is TGTGCCAGCAGTTTCAGGGGGCGCGACACTGAAGCTTTCTTT. Translation: CASSFRGRDTEAFF. The chain has TRBV12-3 or TRBV12-4 and TRBJ1-1; 8 bases are shared with TRBD1. The CDR3 has 14 residues. V gave up 3 bases and J gave up 3 bases; unmatched junction bases: 3.

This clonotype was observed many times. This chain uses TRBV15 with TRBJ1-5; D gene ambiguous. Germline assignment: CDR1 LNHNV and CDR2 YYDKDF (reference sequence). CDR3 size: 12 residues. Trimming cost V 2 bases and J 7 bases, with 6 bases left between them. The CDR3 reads CATSRFRQPQHF. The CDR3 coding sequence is TGTGCCACCAGCAGATTCCGCCAGCCCCAGCATTTT.

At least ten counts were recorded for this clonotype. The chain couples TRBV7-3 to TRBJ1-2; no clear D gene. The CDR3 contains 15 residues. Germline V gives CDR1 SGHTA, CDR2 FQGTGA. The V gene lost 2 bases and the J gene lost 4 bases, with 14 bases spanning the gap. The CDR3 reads CASSLERSSVYGYTF. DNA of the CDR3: TGTGCCAGCAGCTTAGAACGGTCGTCAGTCTATGGCTACACCTTC.

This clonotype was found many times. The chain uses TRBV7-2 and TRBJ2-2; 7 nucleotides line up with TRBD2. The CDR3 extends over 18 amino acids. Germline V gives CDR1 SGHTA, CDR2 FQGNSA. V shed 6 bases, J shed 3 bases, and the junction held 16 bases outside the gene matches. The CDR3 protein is CASRAYGGRASDTGELFF. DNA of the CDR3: TGTGCCAGCAGGGCTTACGGTGGGAGGGCATCGGACACCGGGGAGCTGTTTTTT.

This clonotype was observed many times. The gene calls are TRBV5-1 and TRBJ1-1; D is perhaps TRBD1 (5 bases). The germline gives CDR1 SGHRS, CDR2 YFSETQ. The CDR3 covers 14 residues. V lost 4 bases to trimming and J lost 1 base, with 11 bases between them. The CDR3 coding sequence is TGCGCCAGCAGCCAGGGAACAGGGAACACTGAAGCTTTCTTT. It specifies CASSQGTGNTEAFF.

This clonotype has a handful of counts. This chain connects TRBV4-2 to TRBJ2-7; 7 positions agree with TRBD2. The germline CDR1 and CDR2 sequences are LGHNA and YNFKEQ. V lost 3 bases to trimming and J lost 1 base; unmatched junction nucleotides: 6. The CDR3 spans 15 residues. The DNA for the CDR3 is TGTGCCAGCAGCCATAATACGGGGGGATCCTACGAGCAGTACTTC. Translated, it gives CASSHNTGGSYEQYF.

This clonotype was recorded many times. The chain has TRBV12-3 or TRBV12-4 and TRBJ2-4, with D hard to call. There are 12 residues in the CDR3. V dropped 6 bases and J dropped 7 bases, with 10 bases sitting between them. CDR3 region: CASSSRRNIQYF. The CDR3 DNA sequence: TGTGCCAGCAGCTCACGCCGGAACATTCAGTACTTC.

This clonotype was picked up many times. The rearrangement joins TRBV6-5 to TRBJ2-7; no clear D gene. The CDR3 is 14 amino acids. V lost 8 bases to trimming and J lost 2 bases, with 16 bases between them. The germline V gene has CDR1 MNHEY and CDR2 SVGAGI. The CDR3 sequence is CASRGLGRTYEQYF. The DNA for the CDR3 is TGTGCCAGCCGCGGTCTTGGGCGGACCTACGAGCAGTACTTC.

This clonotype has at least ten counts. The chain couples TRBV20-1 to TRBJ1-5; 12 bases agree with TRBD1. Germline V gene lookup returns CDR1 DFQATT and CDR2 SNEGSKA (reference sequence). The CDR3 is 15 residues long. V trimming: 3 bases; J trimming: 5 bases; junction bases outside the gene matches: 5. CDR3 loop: CSARGGQGADQPQHF. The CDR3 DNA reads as TGCAGTGCTAGGGGGGGACAGGGGGCGGATCAGCCCCAGCATTTT.

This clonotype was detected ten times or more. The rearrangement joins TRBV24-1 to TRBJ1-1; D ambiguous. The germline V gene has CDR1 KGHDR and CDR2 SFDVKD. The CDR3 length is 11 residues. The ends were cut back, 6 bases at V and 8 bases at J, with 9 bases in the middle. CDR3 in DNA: TGTGCCACCAGTTTCTTGGACGAAGCTTTCTTT. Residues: CATSFLDEAFF.

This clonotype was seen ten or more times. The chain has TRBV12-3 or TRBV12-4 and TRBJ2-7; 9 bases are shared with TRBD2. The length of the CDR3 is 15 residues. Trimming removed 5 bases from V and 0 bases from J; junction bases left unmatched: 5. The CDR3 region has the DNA TGTGCCAGCAGTGCCTCTAGCGGGGCCTCCTACGAGCAGTACTTC. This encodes CASSASSGASYEQYF.

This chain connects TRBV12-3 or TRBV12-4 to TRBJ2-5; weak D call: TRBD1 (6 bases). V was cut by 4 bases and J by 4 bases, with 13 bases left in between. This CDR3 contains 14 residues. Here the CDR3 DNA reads TGTGCCAGCAGTTCACAGGGCCGAAGAGAGACCCAGTACTTC. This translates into CASSSQGRRETQYF.